This TCR beta chain comes out of a study of blood T cell repertoires in COVID-19. About the study: PBMCs, B-cell-depleted T cells, or T cells provided the cDNA or gDNA that made up the material.

Germline CDR1 is WSHSY and CDR2 is SAAADI. The CDR3 has 16 residues. The V end was cut by 4 bases, the J end by 6 bases, with 21 bases between. Original analysis: Nucleated cell number was recorded as an estimate derived from reference gene primer amplification. Profiling relied on immunoSEQ multiplex PCR, and the TCRdb table lists in-frame clones only, not all of them. The DNA was the basis for D and trimming; V, J and clone size are from that table. The profile shows 180,000 or so clones, around nine tenths of them singletons. This clone has more than one count but fewer than ten. This receptor was taken from a man younger than 30 with active or convalescent COVID-19. The specimen was peripheral blood. The J gene is TRBJ1-2, the V gene TRBV10-2; D may be TRBD1 (6 bases). CDR3 bases: TGCGCCAGCAGTGCAAACCGTGGCGGGGGCGTCGATGGCTACACCTTC. The encoded protein is CASSANRGGGVDGYTF.